This T cell receptor beta chain comes out of a study of blood T cells in healthy people across ages. Turning to the study itself: Capture via template switching afforded approximately one barcoded beta molecule per two T cells.

The CDR3 spans 17 residues. J was trimmed by 4 bases and V by 0 bases; bases with no gene match: 10. CDR1 and CDR2 from the germline V gene are LGHNA and YSLEER. Whenever a sample was processed, at least 6.5 million PBMCs were isolated. Next came a second PCR, run for about 7 to 12 cycles, which used a sample-barcoded 5' primer along with a J-beta primer mix. Unique molecular identifiers of 12 random nucleotides labeled each cDNA. Every sample returned 2.5 million or more CDR3-containing paired-end reads. TCRdb reprocessed the 5' RACE reads with MiXCR, giving one entry per CDR3 protein. This sample has about a million distinct CDR3 sequences, with about 51% found just once.

The rearrangement joins TRBV4-3 to TRBJ2-7; 9 positions agree with TRBD2. This clonotype was sampled from a woman in her fifties or sixties in good health. Input material: blood. Written as DNA, the CDR3 is TGCGCCAGCAGCCAAGATTGTAGGCGGGAGGGCCGGTACGAGCAGTACTTC. Protein: CASSQDCRREGRYEQYF.